What follows are 17 T cell receptor beta chains derived from one specimen sequenced in a study of blood T cell repertoires in COVID-19. This table comes from immunoSEQ multiplex PCR, and its TCRdb copy is limited to in-frame clones, with some not included. The table lists 65,000 to 70,000 clones, just over 85% of them singletons. Material: peripheral blood. The receptor set was obtained from a man aged 45-65 years with acute or convalescent COVID-19.

CDR3 DNA sequence: TGTGCCAGCAGCCAAGTTATTTCCCATGGCTACACCTTC. Its translation is CASSQVISHGYTF. The gene calls are TRBV3-1 (or the pseudogene TRBV3-2) and TRBJ1-2; no definite D call. The CDR3 is 13 amino acids. Trimming stripped 1 base from V and 6 bases from J, with 9 bases between. In germline, CDR1 is LGHDT, CDR2 YNNKEL (reference sequence).

V usage is TRBV11-3 and J usage is TRBJ2-7, with TRBD1 matching over 12 bases. The CDR3 loop spans 14 amino acids. J gave up 6 bases and V 6 bases, and 6 bases lay outside the gene matches. The V gene's germline CDR1 is SGHNT and CDR2 YENEEA. This CDR3 reads CASSLGTGGFEQYF. CDR3 sequence (DNA): TGTGCCAGCAGTCTAGGGACAGGGGGCTTCGAGCAGTACTTC.

This clone was picked up a small number of times. The V call is TRBV28, the J call TRBJ2-7; TRBD2 agrees at 7 bases. The CDR3 has 13 amino acids. V was pared by 3 bases and J by 3 bases, with 2 bases of the junction left unmatched. Germline V gives CDR1 MDHEN, CDR2 SYDVKM. The CDR3 spells CASSFRGSYEQYF. In nucleotides, the CDR3 is TGTGCCAGCAGTTTTCGCGGGAGCTACGAGCAGTACTTC.

The chain couples TRBV24-1 to TRBJ2-5; 13 nucleotides match TRBD2. The V segment lost 2 bases and the J segment 3 bases; nucleotides outside the gene matches: 17. The CDR3 has 21 residues. Germline CDR1 and CDR2: KGHDR and SFDVKD. CDR3 DNA sequence: TGTGCCACCAGTGATTGGCGTCCACAGGGAACTAGCGGGAGGGGTGAAGAGACCCAGTACTTC. This encodes CATSDWRPQGTSGRGEETQYF.

The CDR3 sequence is CASSFRGTGNLYEQYF. The CDR3 DNA reads as TGTGCCAGCAGCTTTCGGGGGACAGGGAACCTATACGAGCAGTACTTC. This rearrangement joins TRBV5-5 to TRBJ2-7; 9 bases fit TRBD1. V shed 2 bases and J 4 bases; nucleotides not matched to a gene: 10. Looked up from germline, CDR1 is SGHKS and CDR2 is YYEKEE (reference sequence). The CDR3 has 16 residues.

The chain couples TRBV7-9 to TRBJ2-3, with 10 nucleotides matching TRBD2. The V gene end was trimmed by 1 base and the J gene end by 4 bases; junction bases not matched to a gene: 5. CDR3 length: 16 amino acids. In germline, CDR1 is SEHNR, CDR2 FQNEAQ (reference sequence). The CDR3 reads CASSLGVAGGSDTQYF. For the CDR3, the DNA is TGTGCCAGCAGCTTAGGGGTAGCGGGGGGCTCAGATACGCAGTATTTT.

This clone was seen a few times. This CDR3 reads CASSLGRTAGNTIYF. The CDR3 DNA reads TGTGCCAGCAGCTTAGGCCGGACAGCGGGAAACACCATATATTTT. This sequence joins TRBV13 and TRBJ1-3, with D perhaps matching TRBD1 (6 bases). Trimming took 0 bases from V and 4 from J, leaving 10 bases between them. Germline loops: CDR1 PRHDT, CDR2 FYEKMQ (reference sequence). The CDR3 extends over 15 amino acids. The complete variable domain, with remaining parts taken from reference TRBV13 and TRBJ1-3, reads AAGVIQSPRHLIKEKRETATLKCYPIPRHDTVYWYQQGPGQDPQFLISFYEKMQSDKGSIPDRFSAQQFSDYHSELNMSSLELGDSALYFCASSLGRTAGNTIYFGEGSWLTVV.

The genes are TRBV12-5 and TRBJ1-5; TRBD1 might be the D (5 bases). Germline V gives CDR1 LGHNT, CDR2 FRNRAP. Trimming pared 3 bases from V and 1 base from J, leaving 7 bases between. The CDR3 length is 14 residues. The CDR3 nucleotides read TGTGCTAGTGGTTTCACAGGAAGCAATCAGCCCCAGCATTTT. Protein sequence: CASGFTGSNQPQHF. Full variable domain (missing parts from reference TRBV12-5 and TRBJ1-5): DARVTQTPRHKVTEMGQEVTMRCQPILGHNTVFWYRQTMMQGLELLAYFRNRAPLDDSGMPKDRFSAEMPDATLATLKIQPSEPRDSAVYFCASGFTGSNQPQHFGDGTRLSIL.

The rearrangement links TRBV27 to TRBJ1-5; D is unresolved. Germline-derived CDR1 and CDR2 are MNHEY and SMNVEV (reference sequence). CDR3 length equals 13 residues. V lost 2 bases and J lost 6, with 8 bases in between. For the CDR3, the DNA is TGTGCCAGCAGTTTAAGAGCGAGTCAGCCCCAGCATTTT. This codes for CASSLRASQPQHF.

The chain has TRBV5-5 and TRBJ1-2; D remains ambiguous. V was clipped by 2 bases and J by 4 bases, with 9 bases between them. Germline CDR1 is SGHKS and CDR2 is YYEKEE (reference sequence). The length of the CDR3 is 13 residues. DNA for the CDR3: TGTGCCAGCAGCTTCAGGTTCGCCTATGGCTACACCTTC. It is translated as CASSFRFAYGYTF.

The chain combines TRBV24-1 with TRBJ2-3, with 10 bases identical to TRBD1. Germline V gene lookup returns CDR1 KGHDR and CDR2 SFDVKD. The CDR3 spans 17 residues. Germline trimming cut 1 base from V and 3 bases from J; bases unmatched to any gene: 6. In nucleotides, the CDR3 is TGTGCCACCAGTGATTTTGGTCGGGGACAGGGGACAGATACGCAGTATTTT. Translated, it gives CATSDFGRGQGTDTQYF.

V is TRBV5-1 and J is TRBJ2-1; TRBD2 matches at 9 bases. The germline V gene has CDR1 SGHRS and CDR2 YFSETQ. The CDR3 is 17 amino acids. V lost 0 bases to trimming and J lost 3 bases; unmatched junction nucleotides: 7. The CDR3 reads CASSLVRGGGNYNEQFF. DNA for the CDR3: TGCGCCAGCAGCTTGGTGCGGGGGGGAGGCAACTACAATGAGCAGTTCTTC.

V usage is TRBV10-2 and J usage is TRBJ1-1; 7 nucleotides align to TRBD1. CDR3 length equals 13 residues. Germline CDR1 is WSHSY and CDR2 is SAAADI. The junction had 5 bases not matched to a gene; V was cut back by 8 bases and J by 2 bases. This CDR3 reads CASSRQGNTEAFF. CDR3 DNA: TGCGCCAGCTCAAGACAGGGAAACACTGAAGCTTTCTTT.

This clone was observed a single time. The V call is TRBV6-5, the J call TRBJ1-2; 8 bases are a match to TRBD1. V dropped 8 bases and J dropped 4; count of bases not matched to a gene: 9. CDR3 length: 14 residues. Germline V gives CDR1 MNHEY, CDR2 SVGAGI. This CDR3 is CASGRQGSPYGYTF. CDR3 coding DNA: TGTGCCAGCGGTAGACAGGGGAGTCCCTATGGCTACACCTTC.

The V call is TRBV11-2, the J call TRBJ2-5, with 8 positions matching TRBD2. Trimming cost V 5 bases and J 5 bases; bases outside gene matches: 4. Germline assignment: CDR1 SGHAT and CDR2 FQNNGV. The CDR3 covers 13 residues. The CDR3 region is CASSISGKETQYF. In DNA form, the CDR3 reads TGTGCCAGCAGCATTAGCGGGAAGGAGACCCAGTACTTC.

The chain joins TRBV10-2 to TRBJ1-1; tentatively, D is TRBD1 (5 bases). The germline V and J ends were trimmed by 6 bases and 7 bases, with 9 bases remaining between them. Germline assignment: CDR1 WSHSY and CDR2 SAAADI. This CDR3 region has 11 residues. This CDR3 is CASRAQGEAFF. The CDR3 DNA reads as TGCGCCAGCAGGGCTCAGGGTGAAGCTTTCTTT.

The rearrangement joins TRBV20-1 to TRBJ1-1; tentatively, D is TRBD1 (5 bases). Trimming shortened V by 7 bases and J by 0 bases, and 6 bases separated the two germline ends. Germline CDR1 and CDR2: DFQATT and SNEGSKA (reference sequence). The CDR3 runs 11 residues. The CDR3 DNA sequence: TGCAGTGGGACACTGAACACTGAAGCTTTCTTT. As protein: CSGTLNTEAFF.